Presented here are 24 T cell receptor beta chains from one specimen sequenced in a study of blood T cell repertoires in COVID-19. Using immunoSEQ multiplex PCR, the repertoire was profiled, and TCRdb retains in-frame clones only, with some absent. The table records under 200,000 clones, around 84% of them present only once. Input material: peripheral blood. The receptors come from a woman between 45 and 60 years old with COVID-19, enrolled during active disease.

The chain joins TRBV15 to TRBJ2-1, with 12 bases aligning to TRBD1. The CDR3 is 15 residues long. With 1 base clipped from V and 7 bases from J, the junction kept 2 bases outside the gene matches. The germline gives CDR1 LNHNV, CDR2 YYDKDF (reference sequence). The CDR3 DNA reads as TGTGCCACCAGCAGAGTGGGACAGGGGGCAAATGAGCAGTTCTTC. This codes for CATSRVGQGANEQFF.

CDR3 sequence: CASSFTQGARSEQYF. CDR3 nucleotide sequence: TGTGCCAGCAGCTTTACGCAGGGGGCGCGTTCCGAGCAGTACTTC. The chain couples TRBV7-9 to TRBJ2-7, with TRBD1 identical over 8 bases. This CDR3 comprises 15 residues. V shed 3 bases and J 6 bases; nucleotides not matched to a gene: 10. The germline gives CDR1 SEHNR, CDR2 FQNEAQ (reference sequence).

The chain's CDR3 is CASGWGLPFADEQFF. The CDR3 nucleotides are TGTGCTAGTGGGTGGGGACTTCCCTTCGCTGATGAGCAGTTCTTC. This chain joins TRBV12-5 and TRBJ2-1, with D possibly matching TRBD2 (6 bases). CDR1 is LGHNT and CDR2 is FRNRAP in the germline V gene. The CDR3 spans 15 residues. V lost 6 bases, J lost 8 bases, and 20 bases lay in between.

Turning to this clone: Other DNA sequences in the sample encode the same CDR3. V is TRBV12-3 or TRBV12-4 and J is TRBJ1-1; 9 nucleotides agree with TRBD1. The CDR3 extends over 13 amino acids. The J segment lost 4 bases and the V segment lost 3 bases, leaving 0 bases of the junction unmatched. CDR3 sequence reads: CASSLGQGTEAFF. For the CDR3, the DNA is TGTGCCAGCAGTTTGGGACAGGGCACTGAAGCTTTCTTT.

V gene TRBV3-1 (or the pseudogene TRBV3-2) combines with J gene TRBJ2-1; weak D call: TRBD2 (5 bases). Per the germline V gene, CDR1 is LGHDT and CDR2 is YNNKEL (reference sequence). The CDR3 runs to 16 residues. Between the trimmed V and J ends, which lost 5 bases and 7 bases, there was a span of 21 bases. This CDR3 reads CASSSWAAGKTNEQFF. CDR3 bases: TGTGCCAGCAGCTCCTGGGCCGCCGGGAAAACTAATGAGCAGTTCTTC.

This clone was picked up one time. The chain uses TRBV5-1 and TRBJ1-1, with 7 bases identical to TRBD1. Germline CDR1 and CDR2: SGHRS and YFSETQ. The CDR3 loop spans 14 amino acids. V gave up 2 bases and J gave up 4 bases; unmatched junction bases: 5. In nucleotides, the CDR3 is TGCGCCAGCAGCTTTGAGGGGGCGTTCACTGAAGCTTTCTTT. It encodes CASSFEGAFTEAFF. Supplemented by reference TRBV5-1 and TRBJ1-1, the full variable domain reads KAGVTQTPRYLIKTRGQQVTLSCSPISGHRSVSWYQQTPGQGLQFLFEYFSETQRNKGNFPGRFSGRQFSNSRSEMNVSTLELGDSALYLCASSFEGAFTEAFFGQGTRLTVV.

V usage is TRBV20-1 and J usage is TRBJ1-5; maybe TRBD1 (6 bases). Between the trimmed V and J ends, which lost 3 bases and 5 bases, there was a span of 11 bases. The CDR3 contains 13 residues. CDR1 is DFQATT and CDR2 is SNEGSKA in the germline V gene (reference sequence). CDR3 nucleotides: TGCAGTGCTAGTCCCCGGACAGATCAGCCCCAGCATTTT. Its translation is CSASPRTDQPQHF.

The chain uses TRBV12-2 and TRBJ2-1; TRBD2 reflects the table's D call only, with no check against the DNA. TRBV12-2 is listed as a pseudogene. The CDR3 totals 17 residues. The CDR3 region is CASRLDSGGPSYNEQFF. In DNA, the CDR3 is TGTGCAAGTCGCTTAGACTCGGGGGGCCCCTCCTACAATGAGCAGTTCTTC.

This clone was detected only once. This sequence joins TRBV2 and TRBJ2-3, with D possibly matching TRBD2 (5 bases). The CDR3 is made up of 16 amino acids. V was cut by 8 bases and J by 4 bases, with 22 bases left in between. Per germline, CDR1 SNHLY and CDR2 FYNNEI. The CDR3 protein is CASRYSRVGVSDTQYF. DNA for the CDR3: TGTGCCAGCCGATATAGCCGTGTCGGGGTGTCAGATACGCAGTATTTT.

The gene calls are TRBV6-5 and TRBJ2-2; 11 bases match TRBD1. This CDR3 comprises 15 residues. The J segment lost 5 bases and the V segment lost 7 bases, leaving 6 bases of the junction unmatched. Germline lookup yields CDR1 MNHEY and CDR2 SVGAGI. CDR3: CASTTRDRGTGELFF. The CDR3 DNA sequence: TGTGCCAGCACCACCCGGGACAGGGGGACCGGGGAGCTGTTTTTT.

The CDR3 loop is CASSQVGREQETQYF. The CDR3 DNA is TGTGCCAGCAGCCAAGTCGGGCGGGAGCAAGAGACCCAGTACTTC. The chain joins TRBV4-2 to TRBJ2-5; 7 bases are a match to TRBD2. The CDR3 runs to 15 residues. V lost 1 base to trimming and J lost 2 bases; unmatched junction nucleotides: 4. Germline V gives CDR1 LGHNA, CDR2 YNFKEQ.

Only a few counts were recorded for this clone. The V and J genes are TRBV14 and TRBJ1-2, with D tentatively TRBD1 (6 bases). Between the trimmed V and J ends, which lost 5 bases and 7 bases, there was a span of 14 bases. Germline CDR1 and CDR2: SGHDN and FVKESK. There are 13 residues in the CDR3. CDR3 bases: TGTGCCAGCAGCTACACAGGGTTGGGTGGCTACACCTTC. As protein: CASSYTGLGGYTF.

The chain links TRBV3-1 (or the pseudogene TRBV3-2) to TRBJ1-4; D call uncertain. Germline lookup yields CDR1 LGHDT and CDR2 YNNKEL (reference sequence). CDR3 size: 14 residues. V was cut by 0 bases and J by 6 bases, with 8 bases left in between. This chain's CDR3 is CASSQDRNDEKLFF. The CDR3 DNA reads TGTGCCAGCAGCCAAGACAGGAATGATGAAAAACTGTTTTTT.

This chain uses TRBV19 with TRBJ1-5; possibly TRBD1 for D (5 bases). V was clipped by 7 bases and J by 7 bases, with 14 bases between them. This CDR3 is built from 13 residues. From germline, CDR1 is LNHDA and CDR2 SQIVND (reference sequence). CDR3 sequence: CASKPAGRQPQHF. The CDR3 bases are TGTGCCAGTAAACCGGCAGGGAGGCAGCCCCAGCATTTT. Full variable domain (missing parts from reference TRBV19 and TRBJ1-5): DGGITQSPKYLFRKEGQNVTLSCEQNLNHDAMYWYRQDPGQGLRLIYYSQIVNDFQKGDIAEGYSVSREKKESFPLTVTSAQKNPTAFYLCASKPAGRQPQHFGDGTRLSIL.

This clone was detected only once. The CDR3 DNA follows: TGTGCCAGCAGCCCTAACACCGGGGAGCTGTTTTTT. Protein: CASSPNTGELFF. This chain uses TRBV11-3 with TRBJ2-2; D gene uncertain. V lost 5 bases and J lost 2, with 3 bases in between. The CDR3 runs 12 residues. The germline gives CDR1 SGHNT, CDR2 YENEEA.

The rearrangement uses TRBV2 and TRBJ2-1, with no clear D. The CDR3 runs 14 residues. The germline CDR1 and CDR2 sequences are SNHLY and FYNNEI. V lost 4 bases and J lost 0, with 7 bases in between. Written as DNA, the CDR3 is TGTGCCAGCAGTGGGTCTAGCTCCTACAATGAGCAGTTCTTC. Amino acids: CASSGSSSYNEQFF.

The chain links TRBV15 to TRBJ2-1; 9 bases line up with TRBD2. The V gene end was trimmed by 3 bases and the J gene end by 9 bases; junction bases not matched to a gene: 9. The CDR3 has 15 amino acids. Germline values: CDR1 LNHNV, CDR2 YYDKDF (reference sequence). Written as DNA, the CDR3 is TGTGCCACCAGCAGGATGGCAGCGGGGGGATTTGAGCAGTTCTTC. Translating gives CATSRMAAGGFEQFF. Filled out from reference TRBV15 and TRBJ2-1, the complete variable domain reads DAMVIQNPRYQVTQFGKPVTLSCSQTLNHNVMYWYQQKSSQAPKLLFHYYDKDFNNEADTPDNFQSRRPNTSFCFLDIRSPGLGDTAMYLCATSRMAAGGFEQFFGPGTRLTVL.

The J gene is TRBJ1-4, the V gene TRBV5-1; 8 bases are shared with TRBD1. The CDR3 contains 16 residues. CDR1 and CDR2 from the germline V gene are SGHRS and YFSETQ. V was clipped by 0 bases and J by 8 bases; unmatched bases: 9. The chain's CDR3 is CASSLAPTGDFEKLFF. Written as DNA, the CDR3 is TGCGCCAGCAGCTTGGCCCCGACAGGGGATTTCGAAAAACTGTTTTTT.

The chain links TRBV6-5 to TRBJ1-5; D is perhaps TRBD1 (5 bases). CDR1 is MNHEY and CDR2 is SVGAGI in the germline V gene. Between the trimmed V and J ends, which lost 7 bases and 3 bases, there was a span of 13 bases. The CDR3 is 14 amino acids. CDR3 loop: CASKGSGNNQPQHF. The CDR3 DNA sequence: TGTGCCAGCAAAGGGTCAGGGAACAATCAGCCCCAGCATTTT.

The V call is TRBV11-2, the J call TRBJ1-1, with 7 bases lining up with TRBD1. This CDR3 has 15 residues. Germline V CDR1 and CDR2: SGHAT, FQNNGV. V gave up 5 bases and J gave up 0 bases; unmatched junction bases: 6. CDR3: CASSLKQGMNTEAFF. The CDR3 nucleotides are TGTGCCAGCAGCCTAAAACAGGGGATGAACACTGAAGCTTTCTTT.

This chain connects TRBV2 to TRBJ1-6, with a possible D match to TRBD1 (6 bases). This CDR3 is 16 amino acids long. CDR1 is SNHLY, CDR2 FYNNEI, per germline. The V end lost 3 bases, the J end lost 0 bases, and 9 bases lay between the germline ends. For the CDR3, the DNA is TGTGCCAGCAGTGATCAGGGGTTCTCCTATAATTCACCCCTCCACTTT. It is translated as CASSDQGFSYNSPLHF.

This chain connects TRBV9 to TRBJ2-7, with TRBD2 matching 9 bases. CDR1 and CDR2 (germline): SGDLS, YYNGEE. V was pared by 2 bases and J by 2 bases, with 8 bases of the junction left unmatched. This CDR3 has 16 residues. This chain's CDR3 is CASSVGTSLPTYEQYF. CDR3 nucleotide sequence: TGTGCCAGCAGCGTGGGGACTAGCCTACCAACCTACGAGCAGTACTTC.

The V and J genes are TRBV7-2 and TRBJ2-4, with D tentatively TRBD1 (5 bases). The V end was cut by 1 base, the J end by 6 bases, with 7 bases between. There are 13 residues in the CDR3. The V gene's germline CDR1 is SGHTA and CDR2 FQGNSA. The CDR3 protein is CASSLGGVNIQYF. CDR3 coding DNA: TGTGCCAGCAGCTTAGGGGGCGTAAACATTCAGTACTTC.

This chain uses TRBV5-1 with TRBJ1-2, with 7 bases lining up with TRBD1. The V gene end was trimmed by 2 bases and the J gene end by 5 bases; junction bases not matched to a gene: 15. The CDR3 has 17 residues. The germline CDR1 and CDR2 sequences are SGHRS and YFSETQ. Written as DNA, the CDR3 is TGCGCCAGCAGCTTTTCCGGGACAGCCCTTTTTTATTATGGCTACACCTTC. Translated: CASSFSGTALFYYGYTF.